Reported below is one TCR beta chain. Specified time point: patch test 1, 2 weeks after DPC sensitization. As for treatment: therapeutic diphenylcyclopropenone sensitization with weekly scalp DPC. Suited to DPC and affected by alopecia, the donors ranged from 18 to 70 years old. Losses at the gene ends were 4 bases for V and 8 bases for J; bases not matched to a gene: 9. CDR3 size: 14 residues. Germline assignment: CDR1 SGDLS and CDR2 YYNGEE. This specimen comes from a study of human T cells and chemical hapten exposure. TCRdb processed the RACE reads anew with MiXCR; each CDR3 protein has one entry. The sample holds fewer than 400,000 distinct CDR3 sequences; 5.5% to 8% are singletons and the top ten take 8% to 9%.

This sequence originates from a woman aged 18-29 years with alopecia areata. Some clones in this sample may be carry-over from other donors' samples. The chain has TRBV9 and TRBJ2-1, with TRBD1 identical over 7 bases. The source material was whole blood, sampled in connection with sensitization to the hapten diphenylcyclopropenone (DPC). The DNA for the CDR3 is TGTGCCAGCAGCCGATATAGGGGACAGCATGAGCAGTTCTTC. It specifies CASSRYRGQHEQFF.